A selection of T cell receptor beta chains follows, all from one sample in a study of Ad26.COV2.S vaccination and SARS-CoV-2 variants. The assay was immunoSEQ multiplex PCR, and TCRdb's table has in-frame clones only and misses some. Of hundreds of thousands of clones in the sample, about 90% were seen once. The sequenced sample was peripheral blood, obtained in a trial of Ad26.COV2.S vaccine versus placebo. The source is a person between 18 and 60 years old who received the Ad26.COV2.S COVID-19 vaccine or a placebo. CDR3s leave out the opening cysteine and the closing phenylalanine or tryptophan. A D gene is named only where the DNA matches it firmly. Clone size is shown for a subset of rows, as once, few, many or a class of expanded clone.

TRBD2,13,-,TRBV7-9,ASSLPSGLQETQY
TRBD1,10,-,TRBV12-3/TRBV12-4,ASSLGQAEQY
-,13,-,TRBV10-2,ASLARESNTGELF
-,10,-,TRBV4-2,ASSQPYTEAF
-,13,few,TRBV5-4,ASSLEDGANYGYT
TRBD2,13,-,TRBV6-5,ASSRVGEGSDTQY
-,10,-,TRBV20-1,SASPRGETQY
TRBD2,15,-,TRBV15,ATSSPRASGGKNIQY
-,11,-,TRBV5-1,ASSLGPGDEQY
-,13,-,TRBV30,AWRWGTTNTGELF
-,11,-,TRBV30,AWTPGPGETQY
-,15,-,TRBV10-3,AISSEGSSSYNSPLH
TRBD1,12,few,TRBV19,ASSMKTGTAEAF
TRBD1,16,-,TRBV11-3,ASSPGTGPSSGANVLT
TRBD2,12,-,TRBV10-3,ATRSSGVWDEQF
-,15,-,TRBV21-1,ASSKDRGLGNTGELF
-,10,-,TRBV2,ASRDSFDEQY
TRBD1,11,-,TRBV27,ASSYGQGGELF
TRBD1,13,once,TRBV6-5,ASSWGTGGMETQY
TRBD1,13,-,TRBV15,ATSRGRQGNTEAF
TRBD2,15,-,TRBV5-8,ASSILWTSGSYNEQF
TRBD2,18,-,TRBV10-3,AISEPFPGLAGETYNEQF
TRBD1,9,-,TRBV20-1,SAGTGYEQY
-,12,-,TRBV21-1,ASSIRTSSYEQY
TRBD2,17,-,TRBV7-9,ASSGGLAGGPLVTDTQY
-,13,once,TRBV19,ASTPGGVRNQPQH
-,11,-,TRBV10-3,AIRHRDSYEQY
TRBD1,11,-,TRBV13,ASSRTGSGEQY
-,14,-,TRBV21-1,ASSKAYGGCFSEQF
TRBD1,14,-,TRBV10-1,ASSESGAGGQETQY
TRBD1,13,-,TRBV6-5,ASKGTANSNQPQH
-,12,few,TRBV3-1/TRBV3-2,ASSPRDANYGYT
TRBD1,11,-,TRBV7-9,ASSPTGGTEAF
-,11,once,TRBV10-3,AISVQGGYEQY
-,17,-,TRBV24-1,ATSDPLAVGGSETDTQY
-,12,-,TRBV18,ASSPDIALETQY
-,12,once,TRBV6-5,ASRNSLAENEQF
TRBD1,13,-,TRBV6-5,ASSRQGRSGNTIY
TRBD2,15,-,TRBV15,ATSRDRPAGGTDTQY
TRBD1,12,few,TRBV5-4,ASSLDRGPYEQY
-,14,-,TRBV6-5,ASSYSIGPGYYEQY
-,14,-,TRBV27,ASSYLNLGGVYEQY
TRBD1,13,-,TRBV29-1,SVGPSGGGTDTQY
-,13,once,TRBV7-9,ASSLYRDTSYEQY
-,12,few,TRBV5-8,ASSATVSGNTIY
TRBD1,13,-,TRBV5-5,ASSLLGQGGNEQF
-,12,-,TRBV7-2,ASSLGRGGVEQY
-,17,-,TRBV5-1,ASSFGMGPAGLRQETQY
-,10,-,TRBV12-3/TRBV12-4,ASSLYPNQLF
-,11,-,TRBV14,ASSHRGNYGYT
TRBD1,11,few,TRBV6-5,ASRGQANYGYT
-,14,-,TRBV7-9,ASSRTGLSTVYGYT
-,9,-,TRBV12-3/TRBV12-4,ASRDNYGYT